This passage covers 13 T cell receptor beta chains from one sample sequenced in a study of blood T cell repertoires in COVID-19. Produced via immunoSEQ multiplex PCR; TCRdb's table is partial and in-frame only. The sample has hundreds of thousands of clones, roughly 89% seen once. The sample comprised peripheral blood. The receptor source for this set is a woman in her 30s with active or convalescent COVID-19.

The chain uses TRBV27 and TRBJ2-7, with D possibly matching TRBD1 (5 bases). Trimming removed 4 bases from V and 4 bases from J, with 11 bases in between. In germline, CDR1 is MNHEY, CDR2 SMNVEV (reference sequence). The CDR3 is made up of 13 amino acids. The CDR3 reads CASSSWTSYEQYF. The CDR3 nucleotides read TGTGCCAGCAGTTCCTGGACATCTTACGAGCAGTACTTC.

This clone was observed a single time. The chain carries TRBV7-6 and TRBJ1-1; no reliable D call. Germline-derived CDR1 and CDR2 are SGHVS and FNYEAQ. Trimming removed 1 base from V and 1 base from J, with 10 bases in between. The length of the CDR3 is 15 residues. The CDR3: CASSLGAAKNTEAFF. CDR3 nucleotides: TGTGCCAGCAGCTTAGGGGCAGCTAAGAACACTGAAGCTTTCTTT.

This clone showed up just once. The genes are TRBV9 and TRBJ1-2, with 9 nucleotides matching TRBD1. The trim removed 2 bases at V and 4 bases at J, leaving 15 bases unmatched. Germline CDR1 and CDR2: SGDLS and YYNGEE. The CDR3 is 18 residues long. CDR3 sequence reads: CASSVDVGQGALGYGYTF. In DNA, the CDR3 is TGTGCCAGCAGCGTTGATGTGGGACAGGGCGCATTGGGCTATGGCTACACCTTC.

J is TRBJ2-5 and V is TRBV19, with 9 bases that match TRBD2. V shed 4 bases, J shed 7 bases, and the junction held 10 bases outside the gene matches. Germline loops: CDR1 LNHDA, CDR2 SQIVND (reference sequence). The CDR3 extends over 15 amino acids. The chain's CDR3 is CASSRHKREVGTQYF. CDR3 nucleotides: TGTGCCAGTAGTAGGCACAAGCGGGAGGTCGGGACCCAGTACTTC.

The chain combines TRBV15 with TRBJ1-1; 8 nucleotides line up with TRBD1. There are 14 residues in the CDR3. Trimming took 1 base from V and 7 from J; bases not matched to a gene: 5. Germline V gene sequence: CDR1 LNHNV, CDR2 YYDKDF (reference sequence). DNA for the CDR3: TGTGCCACCAGCAGAGCCGGACAGGGTTATGAAGCTTTCTTT. Translation gives CATSRAGQGYEAFF.

This chain connects TRBV7-6 to TRBJ2-1; 13 bases are a match to TRBD2. This CDR3 has 15 amino acids. Germline loops: CDR1 SGHVS, CDR2 FNYEAQ. The trim removed 5 bases at V and 8 bases at J, leaving 6 bases unmatched. DNA for the CDR3: TGTGCCAGCAGCCGGACTAGCGGGAGATCGGATGAGCAGTTCTTC. Its protein is CASSRTSGRSDEQFF.

This clone was observed once. The V gene is TRBV6-5, the J gene TRBJ2-3, with D unclear. This CDR3 spans 13 amino acids. V lost 4 bases, J lost 0 bases, and 5 bases lay in between. Per germline, CDR1 MNHEY and CDR2 SVGAGI. Here the CDR3 reads CASSFGSTDTQYF. Here the CDR3 DNA reads TGTGCCAGCAGTTTCGGGAGCACAGATACGCAGTATTTT.

This clone was recorded a few times. The V and J genes are TRBV6-5 and TRBJ2-5, with TRBD2 matching over 11 bases. Germline lookup yields CDR1 MNHEY and CDR2 SVGAGI. The V gene end was trimmed by 5 bases and the J gene end by 3 bases; junction bases not matched to a gene: 5. CDR3 length equals 15 residues. CDR3: CASSKPGLAEETQYF. The CDR3 DNA sequence: TGTGCCAGCAGTAAACCGGGACTAGCGGAAGAGACCCAGTACTTC.

V gene TRBV19 combines with J gene TRBJ1-2; 9 positions agree with TRBD1. The length of the CDR3 is 15 residues. The junction had 6 bases not matched to a gene; V was cut back by 4 bases and J by 3 bases. CDR1 LNHDA and CDR2 SQIVND come from the germline V gene (reference sequence). The CDR3 protein is CASSTTDRGYYGYTF. Written as DNA, the CDR3 is TGTGCCAGTAGTACCACGGACAGGGGCTACTATGGCTACACCTTC.

The V call is TRBV23-1, the J call TRBJ2-7; D might be TRBD2 (6 bases). TRBV23-1 is identified as an open reading frame with a role that is uncertain. The CDR3 sequence is 13 residues long. Trimming took 4 bases from V and 4 from J, leaving 11 bases between them. The CDR3: CASSRRGKYEQYF. The CDR3 DNA reads as TGCGCCAGCAGTCGTCGCGGGAAATACGAGCAGTACTTC.

J is TRBJ1-5 and V is TRBV10-3; D uncertain. Germline V gene data show CDR1 as ENHRY and CDR2 as SYGVKD. The CDR3 loop spans 16 amino acids. Between the trimmed V and J ends, which lost 4 bases and 0 bases, there was a span of 13 bases. The DNA for the CDR3 is TGTGCCATCAGTGTGGGGAGGGTCGGTAGCAATCAGCCCCAGCATTTT. Protein sequence: CAISVGRVGSNQPQHF.

This rearrangement joins TRBV18 to TRBJ1-4; tentatively, D is TRBD1 (5 bases). This CDR3 is built from 16 residues. V lost 3 bases and J 0 bases, leaving 11 bases between the germline ends. Germline V gives CDR1 KGHSH, CDR2 LQKENI. CDR3 amino acids: CASSPRTLATNEKLFF. CDR3 nucleotide sequence: TGTGCCAGCTCACCGCGGACACTGGCAACTAATGAAAAACTGTTTTTT.

This chain links TRBV5-1 with TRBJ1-2, with D perhaps TRBD1 (6 bases). The CDR3 runs 12 residues. Germline V gene lookup returns CDR1 SGHRS and CDR2 YFSETQ. The V gene lost 4 bases and the J gene lost 8 bases, with 12 bases spanning the gap. In nucleotides, the CDR3 is TGCGCCAGCAGCGCACAGGGTTACGGCTACACCTTC. Translated: CASSAQGYGYTF.